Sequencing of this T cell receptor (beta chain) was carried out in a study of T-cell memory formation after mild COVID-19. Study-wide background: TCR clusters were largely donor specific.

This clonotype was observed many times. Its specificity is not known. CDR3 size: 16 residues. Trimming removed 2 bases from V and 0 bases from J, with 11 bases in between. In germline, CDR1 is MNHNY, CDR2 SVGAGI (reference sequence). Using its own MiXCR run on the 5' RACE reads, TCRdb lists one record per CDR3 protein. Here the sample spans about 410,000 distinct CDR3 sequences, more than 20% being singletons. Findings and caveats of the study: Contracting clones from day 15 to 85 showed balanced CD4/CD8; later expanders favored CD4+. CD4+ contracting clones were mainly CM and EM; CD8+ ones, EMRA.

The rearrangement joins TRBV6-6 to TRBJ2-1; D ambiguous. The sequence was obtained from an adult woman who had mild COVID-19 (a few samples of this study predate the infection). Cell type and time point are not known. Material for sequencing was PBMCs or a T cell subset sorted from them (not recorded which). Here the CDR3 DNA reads TGTGCCAGCAGTTACAGCAGTTTGAGCTCCTACAATGAGCAGTTCTTC. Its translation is CASSYSSLSSYNEQFF.